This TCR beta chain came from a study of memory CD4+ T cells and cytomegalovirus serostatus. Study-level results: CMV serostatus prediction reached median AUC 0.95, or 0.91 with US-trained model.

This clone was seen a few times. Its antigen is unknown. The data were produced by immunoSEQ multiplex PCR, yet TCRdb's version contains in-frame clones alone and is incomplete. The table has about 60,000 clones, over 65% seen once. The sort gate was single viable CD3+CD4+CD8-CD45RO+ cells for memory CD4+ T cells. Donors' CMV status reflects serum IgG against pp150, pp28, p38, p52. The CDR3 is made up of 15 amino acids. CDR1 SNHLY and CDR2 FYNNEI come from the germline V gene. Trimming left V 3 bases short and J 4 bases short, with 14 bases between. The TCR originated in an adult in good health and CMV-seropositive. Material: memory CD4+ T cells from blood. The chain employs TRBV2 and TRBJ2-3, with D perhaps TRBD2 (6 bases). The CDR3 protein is CASSERRASADTQYF. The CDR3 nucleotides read TGTGCCAGCAGTGAGAGGAGGGCTAGCGCAGATACGCAGTATTTT.